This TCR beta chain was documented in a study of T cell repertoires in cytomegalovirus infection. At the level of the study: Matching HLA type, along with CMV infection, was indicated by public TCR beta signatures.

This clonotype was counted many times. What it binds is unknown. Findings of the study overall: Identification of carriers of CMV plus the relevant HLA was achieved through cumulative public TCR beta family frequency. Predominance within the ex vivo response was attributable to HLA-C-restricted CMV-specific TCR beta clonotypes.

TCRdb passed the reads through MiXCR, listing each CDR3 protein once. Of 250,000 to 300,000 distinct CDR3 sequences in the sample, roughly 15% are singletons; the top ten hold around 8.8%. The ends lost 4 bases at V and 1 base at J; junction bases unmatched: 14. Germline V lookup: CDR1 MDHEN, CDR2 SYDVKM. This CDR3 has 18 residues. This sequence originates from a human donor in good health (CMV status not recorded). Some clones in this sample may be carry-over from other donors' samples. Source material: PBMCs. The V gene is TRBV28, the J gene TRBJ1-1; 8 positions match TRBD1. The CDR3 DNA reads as TGTGCCAGCAGTTCCGGATTCCTTCACAGGGGGTCGAACACTGAAGCTTTCTTT. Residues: CASSSGFLHRGSNTEAFF.